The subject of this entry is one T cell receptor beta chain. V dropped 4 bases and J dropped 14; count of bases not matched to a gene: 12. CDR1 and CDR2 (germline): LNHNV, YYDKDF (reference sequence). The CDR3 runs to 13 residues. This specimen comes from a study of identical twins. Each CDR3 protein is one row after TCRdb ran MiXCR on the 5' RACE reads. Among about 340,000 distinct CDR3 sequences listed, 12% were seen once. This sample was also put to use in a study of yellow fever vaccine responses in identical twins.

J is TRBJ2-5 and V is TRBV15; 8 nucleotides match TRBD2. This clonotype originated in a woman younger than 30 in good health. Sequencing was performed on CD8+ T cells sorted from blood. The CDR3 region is CATSTGGAEGPYF. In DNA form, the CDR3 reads TGTGCCACCAGCACGGGGGGGGCAGAAGGGCCTTACTTC. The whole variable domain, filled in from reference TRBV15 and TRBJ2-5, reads DAMVIQNPRYQVTQFGKPVTLSCSQTLNHNVMYWYQQKSSQAPKLLFHYYDKDFNNEADTPDNFQSRRPNTSFCFLDIRSPGLGDTAMYLCATSTGGAEGPYFGPGTRLLVL.